This is a list of T cell receptor beta chains from one sample in a study of T cell responses to AZD1222 COVID-19 vaccine. Assay used: immunoSEQ multiplex PCR; TCRdb lists only in-frame clones, some missing. Among 150,000 to 180,000 clones listed, about 87% were seen once. This specimen consisted of peripheral blood, obtained on day 0 of AZD1222 vaccination. These receptors were obtained from an adult in good health. The CDR3 runs from the conserved cysteine through the conserved F or W. The D gene is left open where the match is weak. Where a row states a size, it is once, few, many or the class of an expanded clone; other rows omit it.

DNA: TGTGCCAGCAGTTACTCGACAGGGGGGTCTAACTATGGCTACACCTTC
CDR3: CASSYSTGGSNYGYTF
V: TRBV6-5
size: -
J: TRBJ1-2
D: TRBD1

DNA: TGTGCCAGCACCTCCACAGGGGAAGGCTACACCTTC
CDR3: CASTSTGEGYTF
V: TRBV6-5
size: once
J: TRBJ1-2
D: TRBD1

DNA: TGTGCCAGCAGTTACAGGCAAGAGACCCAGTACTTC
CDR3: CASSYRQETQYF
V: TRBV6-6
size: -
J: TRBJ2-5
D: -

DNA: TGTGCCAGCAGTGAAGAAAATGAGCAGTTCTTC
CDR3: CASSEENEQFF
V: TRBV25-1
size: -
J: TRBJ2-1
D: -

DNA: TGTGCCAGCAGCGGACTAGTGGGCACAGATACGCAGTATTTT
CDR3: CASSGLVGTDTQYF
V: TRBV9
size: -
J: TRBJ2-3
D: -

DNA: TGTGCCAGTAGCTCTCGGGGGCGGAGAGTCTATGGCTACACCTTC
CDR3: CASSSRGRRVYGYTF
V: TRBV19
size: -
J: TRBJ1-2
D: -

DNA: TGTGCCAGCAGTGAAGACAGGACGACAGGCCAGCCCCAGCATTTT
CDR3: CASSEDRTTGQPQHF
V: TRBV2
size: -
J: TRBJ1-5
D: -

DNA: TGTGCCAGCTCCCCAAATTCTAACACTGAAGCTTTCTTT
CDR3: CASSPNSNTEAFF
V: TRBV18
size: few
J: TRBJ1-1
D: -

DNA: TGTGCCAGCAGCACCAGGACCGGTGGGGTGAAGGATGAGCAGTTCTTC
CDR3: CASSTRTGGVKDEQFF
V: TRBV3-1/TRBV3-2
size: -
J: TRBJ2-1
D: -

DNA: TGTGCCAGCAGCCAGTTGGCGGGCGGGGGAGTCTACGAGCAGTACTTC
CDR3: CASSQLAGGGVYEQYF
V: TRBV7-2
size: -
J: TRBJ2-7
D: TRBD2

DNA: TGTGCCAGCAGCAATGGCAGGGGACAAAATGAAAAACTGTTTTTT
CDR3: CASSNGRGQNEKLFF
V: TRBV21-1
size: -
J: TRBJ1-4
D: -

DNA: TGTGCCAGCAGCCAAGACAGGAGTAAGCAGCCCCAGCATTTT
CDR3: CASSQDRSKQPQHF
V: TRBV4-2
size: -
J: TRBJ1-5
D: -

DNA: TGTGCCAGCAGCAATGGAGGATCCGGGGAGCTGTTTTTT
CDR3: CASSNGGSGELFF
V: TRBV28
size: -
J: TRBJ2-2
D: -

DNA: TGCGCCAGCAGCGGGGGCCAAACTTATGGCTACACCTTC
CDR3: CASSGGQTYGYTF
V: TRBV5-1
size: -
J: TRBJ1-2
D: -

DNA: TGTGCCATCAGTGCTGGGACAGGCGACAAAAACATTCAGTACTTC
CDR3: CAISAGTGDKNIQYF
V: TRBV10-3
size: -
J: TRBJ2-4
D: TRBD1

DNA: TGTGCCAGCAGTGAGGTATACAGCGAGAATTCACCCCTCCACTTT
CDR3: CASSEVYSENSPLHF
V: TRBV6-1
size: -
J: TRBJ1-6
D: -

DNA: TGTGCCAGCAGTTTAAGTACCCGCGGCTACACCTTC
CDR3: CASSLSTRGYTF
V: TRBV28
size: -
J: TRBJ1-2
D: -

DNA: TGTGCCAGCAGCTTAGAAGGTAGCGGGGGCGAGGCGCAGTACTTC
CDR3: CASSLEGSGGEAQYF
V: TRBV7-9
size: -
J: TRBJ2-7
D: TRBD2

DNA: TGTGCCAGCTCACCGACACCCCACACAGATACGCAGTATTTT
CDR3: CASSPTPHTDTQYF
V: TRBV18
size: -
J: TRBJ2-3
D: -

DNA: TGTGCCATCAGTGAGGAATGGGGAGAGCCACCTTACGGCTACACCTTC
CDR3: CAISEEWGEPPYGYTF
V: TRBV10-3
size: -
J: TRBJ1-2
D: -

DNA: TGTGCCAGCCACCTGACTAGCGGGGGGGCCAATGAGCAGTTCTTC
CDR3: CASHLTSGGANEQFF
V: TRBV5-5
size: -
J: TRBJ2-1
D: TRBD2

DNA: TGTGCCAGCAGCTTAAGGAGTGGTGAGCAGTTCTTC
CDR3: CASSLRSGEQFF
V: TRBV7-2
size: -
J: TRBJ2-1
D: -

DNA: TGCGCCAGCAGCCAAGAATCTGGTAGCAATCAGCCCCAGCATTTT
CDR3: CASSQESGSNQPQHF
V: TRBV4-3
size: -
J: TRBJ1-5
D: -

DNA: TGCAGCGTAGGTGACAGGAGCTCTGGAAACACCATATATTTT
CDR3: CSVGDRSSGNTIYF
V: TRBV29-1
size: -
J: TRBJ1-3
D: -

DNA: TGTGCCAGTAGTTCCCAGACGGGTGGAGGACAGCCCCAGCATTTT
CDR3: CASSSQTGGGQPQHF
V: TRBV19
size: -
J: TRBJ1-5
D: -

DNA: TGTGCCAGCTCACCCCTCTCGATAGCAGGGGAAAAACTGTTTTTT
CDR3: CASSPLSIAGEKLFF
V: TRBV18
size: -
J: TRBJ1-4
D: -

DNA: TGTGCCAGCAGCTTACGTTTGGAGAACACTGAAGCTTTCTTT
CDR3: CASSLRLENTEAFF
V: TRBV11-1
size: few
J: TRBJ1-1
D: -

DNA: TGCGCCTCCAGTGGGCGCGGGGGTACAGATACGCAGTATTTT
CDR3: CASSGRGGTDTQYF
V: TRBV5-1
size: -
J: TRBJ2-3
D: TRBD2

DNA: TGCGCCAGCAGCTTGGAAGCCCCACCCTACAATGAGCAGTTCTTC
CDR3: CASSLEAPPYNEQFF
V: TRBV5-1
size: once
J: TRBJ2-1
D: -

DNA: TGTGCCAGCAGTGAACACGGGGTCCCCGGGGAGCTGTTTTTT
CDR3: CASSEHGVPGELFF
V: TRBV6-1
size: -
J: TRBJ2-2
D: -

DNA: TGTGCCAGCAGCTGGAAACCCCGGGGACAGGGAGGTGAAGGCTACACCTTC
CDR3: CASSWKPRGQGGEGYTF
V: TRBV5-8
size: -
J: TRBJ1-2
D: TRBD1